Sequencing of this T cell receptor beta chain was carried out in a study of cytomegalovirus exposure and HLA in healthy donors (TCRdb year 2017). Background for the entire study: According to an earlier analysis of a few hundred of the donors, 150 million to 200 million T cells yielded roughly 100 million unique TCR beta sequences and less than 300 Gb of sequence data. Four to six DR-DQ haplotypes were handled as single units for association and clustering because linkage in the cohort was strong. A later analysis re-analyzed previously published TCR beta repertoires from about 600 donors and added high-resolution HLA genotyping to study TCR occurrence patterns. Rather than drawing on any new phenotypic data, the later analysis identified candidate immune exposures from TCR beta sequences and the way those sequences occurred across donors. Donor age, sex, ethnicity and CMV serostatus were compiled together with the repertoire data. Around 320 gigabases of sequencing data and some 85 million unique TCR sequences were included in an early release covering over 600 HLA-typed donors. Besides the first cohort of approximately 710 subjects, a separate validation cohort made up of around 120 different subjects was used. Across approximately 400 genotyped donors of the cohort, an average of about 240,000 unique TCR beta nucleotide sequences per donor were sequenced, and roughly a sixth of those sequences were non-productive. All discovery cohort repertoires had been generated using a single sequencing platform. Typing coverage differed by locus: A, B, C, DRB1 and DQB1 were typed in about 629-640 donors, DQA1 in about 560, DPA1 in 600 to 610, and DPB1 in approximately 450. The T cell repertoires of 670 or so subjects were profiled by immunosequencing and related to cytomegalovirus serostatus. An earlier analysis of some 500 of the donors applied high-throughput TCR beta sequencing to assess whether each TCR beta V gene segment acted as functional or pseudogenic. To predict cytomegalovirus infection status, the study combined high-throughput TCR immunosequencing, statistical association of individual TCRs with disease status, and machine learning. Both class I and class II loci were covered by HLA typing, at four-digit resolution. A later genetic analysis took genome-wide SNP genotypes for about 60% of the roughly 670 donors and used that subset as a discovery cohort. Among the roughly 380 genotyped donors, approximately 82% belonged to the genetic ancestry cluster associated with self-reported Caucasian donors. The study aimed to test whether signatures of past pathogen exposure could be identified by cataloging public T cell receptors.

Libraries came from the immunoSEQ multiplex PCR assay. For the multiplex PCR, a mixture combining 60 forward primers for TCR Vbeta segments and 13 reverse primers for TCR Jbeta segments was used. Amplification of the CDR3 region of rearranged TCR beta genes was performed with a multiplex PCR assay on genomic DNA. Amplified TCR beta libraries were sequenced as 87-base-pair reads on the Illumina HiSeq System. Regarding the original processing steps: Across the 640 or so repertoires, a later analysis counted 78 million or so unique TCR beta chains, 9.5 million to 12 million of which were shared by at least two donors. Raw reads were error-corrected and collapsed into unique sequences with a nearest-neighbor algorithm that merged closely related sequences to remove PCR and sequencing errors. CDR3 sequences were aligned to IMGT reference sequences to assign V, D and J gene segments. For a sequence to be retained, a match of at least six nucleotides to both a V gene segment and a J gene segment was required. A rearrangement counted as productive if the CDR3 had no stop codons and remained in frame with V and J, and every other rearrangement counted as non-productive. CDR3 was defined by IMGT convention, running from the second conserved V-encoded cysteine to the conserved J-encoded phenylalanine. The earlier analysis of approximately 500 of the donors excluded sequences that lacked an unambiguous match to a single V gene segment. In an earlier analysis of around 600 of the donors, V segments were called functional above 56.7% productive rearrangements and were called segregating when the between-donor standard deviation exceeded 5%. A statistical classification framework was developed to diagnose cytomegalovirus status using the catalog of TCR beta chain sequences. In a later analysis, V and J genes were assigned by comparing TCR nucleotide sequences against IMGT/GENE-DB human TR gene sequences. A later analysis assigned CDR3 sequences and most-parsimonious VDJ recombination scenarios with the TCRdist pipeline. In a later analysis, every TCR beta chain was defined by the combination of its CDR3 amino acid sequence and its V-gene family, and reads without a unique V-gene family were dropped. To address suspected cross-contamination and a sequencing artifact, a later analysis removed approximately 600 highly shared, low-generation-probability nucleotide sequences. A later analysis calculated a clonal expansion index for each public chain from normalized within-repertoire ranks of inferred template counts. In a later analysis, generation probabilities were computed using a VDJ recombination model fitted to out-of-frame rearrangements, and the results were checked against IGoR. In a later analysis, TCR-TCR, TCR-HLA and TCR-CMV co-occurrence was scored with hypergeometric tests, and a repertoire-size bias correction was applied to TCR pairs. In a later analysis, false discovery rates were estimated by permuting HLA or CMV assignments 20 times. A later analysis grouped co-occurring TCRs with DBSCAN, adding TCRdist sequence similarity when clustering within HLA-allele-positive subsets. Co-occurrence clustering excluded repertoires with fewer than 30,000 or more than 120,000 public chains, plus five with anomalous nucleotide sharing. Entries here come from immuneACCESS through TCRdb and include only in-frame sequences with V and J called. Some clones fail to appear in such tables; in the studies checked, an unresolved V gene covers under half of the shortfall, and the cause of the remainder is unknown. V, J and clone size derive from that table, while D and trimming were established from the DNA sequence. For this sample there are over 150,000 clones; roughly 84% appear just once. The ten largest clones take up over 2.5% of the sample.

The cohort comprised some 680 healthy bone marrow donors. All cohort members were sampled while nominally healthy, although unrecorded immune exposures were likely present. The donor was CMV seropositive and was included in the group of 250 to 300 seropositive cohort members. A peripheral blood sample was collected from each donor, and TCR beta sequencing was performed on peripheral blood mononuclear cells. Genomic DNA extraction from the blood cell samples was performed with the Qiagen DNeasy Blood Extraction Kit. The V end gives up 4 bases and the J end 7 bases, leaving 4 bases in the junction not matched to a gene. Including the terminal cysteine and phenylalanine, the CDR3 comprises 13 residues. The entry retains the CDR3 DNA only, 39 bases that are in frame from base 1. Looking up the germline V gene (reference sequence) yields CDR1 SGHKS and CDR2 YYEKEE. This clone was observed a handful of times. Its recognized antigen is unknown. No base quality information exists; no much larger clone differs at one position.

What the research found in general, with its limitations: Specific HLA alleles were associated with 15,000 to 20,000 TCR beta sequences at a false discovery rate of 0.05 in a later analysis. Immune exposure information for the cohort was limited to CMV serostatus. Some IMGT-functional V segments, including TRBV6-2 and TRBV6-3, could not be told apart with the 87-base-pair reads, so those segments were excluded. The study gave a list of 150 to 200 TCR beta chains associated with cytomegalovirus. The classifier was reported to diagnose cytomegalovirus status with high specificity and sensitivity in both the original and validation cohorts. Most TCR sequences were observed very rarely across donors, whereas some public TCRs were present in many individuals. Strong co-occurrence of HLA alleles, especially DR and DQ, made assigning TCR associations to individual alleles difficult. In a later analysis, several top co-occurrence clusters were reported to appear linked to parvovirus B19, influenza, CMV and Epstein-Barr virus. Because HLA typing was missing for some donors at each locus, association tests included only the typed subset. In a later genetic analysis, fewer N-insertions in productive TCRs were reported among donors in an Asian-associated ancestry cluster than the 666-donor mean. In a later analysis, the rate of TCR association differed among HLA loci, with DRB1 alleles having the most associated TCRs and HLA-C alleles having the fewest. The authors suggested that the approach could potentially be extended to other disease states and immunological phenotypes. The earlier analysis of fewer than 750 of the donors excluded roughly 16 rarely observed V segments, including chromosome 9 orphons, because counts were too low. A further reported finding was that TCR beta sequences accurately predicted the HLA-A and HLA-B alleles for most subjects in the first cohort. In vitro tests confirmed that a few of the cytomegalovirus-associated TCR beta chains recognize cytomegalovirus antigens. Correlated functional status among segregating V segments might reflect linkage disequilibrium, but an unknown experimental factor could not be ruled out. In a later analysis, HLA-associated TCR beta chains were found to be more clonally expanded and to have lower generation probabilities than equally common non-associated chains. In an earlier analysis of 587 of the donors, most TCR beta V segments appeared in productive rearrangements about 90% or about 30% of the time, broadly matching IMGT annotations. A later genetic analysis associated a missense DCLRE1C variant with V-gene and J-gene trimming of TCR beta chains, and an independent cohort replicated the association. A cluster of highly shared sequence variants was judged likely to be a technical artifact of the sequencing pipeline. Most CMV-associated TCR beta chains appeared to be HLA-restricted in a later analysis, and the HLA associations seemed to be driven largely by CMV exposure. The presence/absence analyses assumed that sequencing depth was roughly uniform across donors, and that assumption may not be true. Only TCR beta chains were sequenced in this cohort, and the absence of alpha or paired-chain data limited detectable features.

Sequences were obtained from PBMCs. The TCR was taken from a man younger than 45 in good health and CMV-seropositive. The rearranged segments are TRBV5-5 and TRBJ2-1, with 8 bases matching TRBD1. Here is the DNA: TGTGCCAGCAGCCCAGGACAGGGTAATGAGCAGTTCTTC. Its protein product is CASSPGQGNEQFF.